These T cell receptor beta chains were read from a single sample in a study of OX40 agonist ivuxolimab in advanced cancers. Clones were sequenced by immunoSEQ multiplex PCR, and TCRdb holds only the in-frame ones, with some missing. The sample lists some 62,000 clones, less than 85% occurring once. Here the sequenced sample was CD4+ or CD8+ T cells sorted from blood, taken in a trial of the OX40 agonist ivuxolimab. The receptors here all came from an adult with an advanced solid tumor such as melanoma, head and neck, liver or kidney cancer. CDR3s include the opening cysteine and the closing phenylalanine or tryptophan. The D gene is left open where the match is weak. Clone size is stated in some rows and not others, as once, few, many or a class when expanded.

>TRBV6-6|.|TRBJ2-7|.
TGTGCCAGCAGTTCTCAGCGGTTCACCTCCTACGAGCAGTACTTC
CASSSQRFTSYEQYF
>TRBV27|.|TRBJ2-7|TRBD2
TGTGCCAGCAGTTTCGCGACTAGCGGGAGCTACGAGCAGTACTTC
CASSFATSGSYEQYF
>TRBV14|.|TRBJ2-7|.
TGTGCCAGCAGCCCCAGGGCCTACGAGCAGTACTTC
CASSPRAYEQYF
>TRBV7-9|.|TRBJ1-2|.
TGTGCCAGCAGCTCGAGGATGGGGGACAACACTAACTATGGCTACACCTTC
CASSSRMGDNTNYGYTF
>TRBV4-3|few|TRBJ2-5|TRBD1
TGCGCCAGCAGCCAGGACAGGGATGGGACCCAGTACTTC
CASSQDRDGTQYF
>TRBV4-3|.|TRBJ2-2|TRBD2
TGCGCCAGCAGCCAGGAGACTAGCACCCGCTGGTACACCGGGGAGCTGTTTTTT
CASSQETSTRWYTGELFF
>TRBV15|.|TRBJ2-5|TRBD2
TGTGCCACTAGTGCTAGCGGGAGTAGAGAGACCCAGTACTTC
CATSASGSRETQYF
>TRBV13|once|TRBJ1-2|TRBD1
TGTGCCAGCAGCCTAGGACAGGGTGGTTCCCTCTATGGCTACACCTTC
CASSLGQGGSLYGYTF
>TRBV7-9|.|TRBJ2-3|TRBD2
TGTGCCAGCAGCTTAGGTCCTAGCGGGGGCCTAGATACGCAGTATTTT
CASSLGPSGGLDTQYF
>TRBV5-8|.|TRBJ1-3|.
TGTGCCAGCAAGTGGGGGGTTAACTCTGGAAACACCATATATTTT
CASKWGVNSGNTIYF
>TRBV19|.|TRBJ2-2|TRBD1
TGTGCCGGAGAGACAGGGACCGGGGAGCTGTTTTTT
CAGETGTGELFF
>TRBV5-1|.|TRBJ2-2|TRBD2
TGCGCCAGCAGCCCGACGACTAGCGGGAACAGTTTTAGGGAGCTGTTTTTT
CASSPTTSGNSFRELFF
>TRBV9|once|TRBJ2-7|TRBD1
TGTGCCAGCAGCGTAGAGGGACAGCAAGGGTACGAGCAGTACTTC
CASSVEGQQGYEQYF
>TRBV5-3|.|TRBJ2-7|TRBD2
TGTGCCAGCAGCTTGGATACTAGCGGCGAGCAGTACTTC
CASSLDTSGEQYF
>TRBV28|.|TRBJ2-5|TRBD2
TGTGCCAGCAGTTCAGGTACTAGCGGGAAAAATGCGGAGACCCAGTACTTC
CASSSGTSGKNAETQYF
>TRBV6-6|.|TRBJ1-1|.
TGTGCCAGCAGTCCCCACGGACAGCTGAACACTGAAGCTTTCTTT
CASSPHGQLNTEAFF
>TRBV29-1|.|TRBJ2-4|.
TGCAGCCTCCAAGCCAAAAACATTCAGTACTTC
CSLQAKNIQYF
>TRBV7-7|.|TRBJ2-1|TRBD2
TGTGCTAGCAGCGAAATAGCGGGGGGGGAGCAGTTCTTC
CASSEIAGGEQFF
>TRBV4-1|.|TRBJ2-7|TRBD2
TGCGCCAGCAGCCAAAGCCCGGGACTAGCGGGAGGTAAGCAGTACTTC
CASSQSPGLAGGKQYF
>TRBV11-2|.|TRBJ2-7|.
TGTGCCAGCAGCTTAGTCGTCGATGCTTACGAGCAGTACTTC
CASSLVVDAYEQYF
>TRBV6-1|.|TRBJ2-7|TRBD1
TGTGCCAGCAGTGAAGCATGGACAGGGGATTACGAGCAGTACTTC
CASSEAWTGDYEQYF
>TRBV15|.|TRBJ1-5|TRBD1
TGTGCCACCAGCAATGACAGGGTGAGTGCCAATCAGCCCCAGCATTTT
CATSNDRVSANQPQHF
>TRBV10-3|.|TRBJ2-7|TRBD1
TGTGCCATCAGTGACGGGACAGCTTACGAGCAGTACTTC
CAISDGTAYEQYF
>TRBV7-6|.|TRBJ2-3|TRBD2
TGTGCCAGCGGTTGGCTAGCGGGAGTAGTAGATACGCAGTATTTT
CASGWLAGVVDTQYF
>TRBV10-3|.|TRBJ2-3|.
TGTGCCATCAGTGACCAAAACAAGAGGTTGGCAGATACGCAGTATTTT
CAISDQNKRLADTQYF
>TRBV5-4|.|TRBJ2-2|.
TGTGCCAGCAGTCAAGCAGGGACCGAACGAATCACCGGGGAGCTGTTTTTT
CASSQAGTERITGELFF
>TRBV7-9|.|TRBJ1-1|.
TGCGCCAGCAGCCAAGATTTGGTGAACACTGAAGCTTTCTTT
CASSQDLVNTEAFF
>TRBV27|.|TRBJ1-2|TRBD1
TGTGCCAGCAGTCCTGGGACAGGGGCGGCCTATGGCTACACCTTC
CASSPGTGAAYGYTF
>TRBV7-2|.|TRBJ2-1|TRBD1
TGTGCCAGCAGAACTAACAGGGGACGGGAGCAGTTCTTC
CASRTNRGREQFF
>TRBV27|.|TRBJ2-7|TRBD2
TGTGCCAGCAGTTTCGCGACTAGCGGGAGCTACGAGCAGTACTTC
CASSFATSGSYEQYF
>TRBV7-3|.|TRBJ2-3|.
TGTGCCAGCAGCCCTATAGGGGGGGTTGGTACGCAGTATTTT
CASSPIGGVGTQYF
>TRBV23-1|.|TRBJ1-5|.
TGCGCCAGCAGTCAATCGCCGCTTTATAGCAATCAGCCCCAGCATTTT
CASSQSPLYSNQPQHF
>TRBV27|.|TRBJ2-7|.
TGTGCCAGCAGTTCAGGACAGCCCGCGTACGAGCAGTACTTC
CASSSGQPAYEQYF
>TRBV28|once|TRBJ2-7|TRBD2
TGTGCCAGCACCCCCGGGGGGGCAGGTGGCTTGGACTTC
CASTPGGAGGLDF
>TRBV5-6|.|TRBJ2-7|TRBD1
TGTGCCAGCAGCCGGACAGGAGGCGAGCAGTACTTC
CASSRTGGEQYF
>TRBV28|.|TRBJ2-7|TRBD1
TGTGCCACTATCCCCGGTGGGACAGGGACCTACGAGCAGTACTTC
CATIPGGTGTYEQYF
>TRBV11-2|.|TRBJ1-4|TRBD1
TGTGCCAGCAGCTTAGGCCGGGTCCTGGACAGGATGGGGGAAAAACTGTTTTTT
CASSLGRVLDRMGEKLFF
>TRBV2|.|TRBJ2-3|TRBD1
TGTGCCAGCAGTGCGGACAGGCCGACAGATACGCAGTATTTT
CASSADRPTDTQYF
>TRBV7-8|.|TRBJ1-1|TRBD1
TGTGCCAGCAGCCGGGACAGGATTATGAACACTGAAGCTTTCTTT
CASSRDRIMNTEAFF
>TRBV14|few|TRBJ1-2|.
TGTGCCAGCAGCCTGAAGACGGGGGTCGGCTACACCTTC
CASSLKTGVGYTF
>TRBV4-1|.|TRBJ2-7|TRBD2
TGCGCCAGCAGCCAAGATCAAGGACTAGCCGACGAGCAGTACTTC
CASSQDQGLADEQYF
>TRBV6-6|.|TRBJ1-2|TRBD1
TGTGCCAGCAGTTTTGACAGGGGGCAAGGGGGCTACACCTTC
CASSFDRGQGGYTF
>TRBV7-3|.|TRBJ2-2|.
TGTGCCAGCGCCCCGGGCCCTACAGGGGAGCTGTTTTTT
CASAPGPTGELFF